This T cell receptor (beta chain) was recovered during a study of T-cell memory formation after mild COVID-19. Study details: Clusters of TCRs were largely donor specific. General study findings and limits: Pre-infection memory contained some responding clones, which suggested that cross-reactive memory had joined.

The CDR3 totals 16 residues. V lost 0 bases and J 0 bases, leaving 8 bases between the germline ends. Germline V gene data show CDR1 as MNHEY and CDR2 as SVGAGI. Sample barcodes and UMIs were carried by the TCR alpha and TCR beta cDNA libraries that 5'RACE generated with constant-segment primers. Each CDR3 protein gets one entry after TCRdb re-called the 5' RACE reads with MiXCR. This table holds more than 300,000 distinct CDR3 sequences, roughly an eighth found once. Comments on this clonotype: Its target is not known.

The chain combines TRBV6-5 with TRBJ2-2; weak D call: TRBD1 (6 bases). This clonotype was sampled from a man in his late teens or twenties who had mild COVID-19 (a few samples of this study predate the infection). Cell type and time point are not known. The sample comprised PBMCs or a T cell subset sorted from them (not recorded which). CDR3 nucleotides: TGTGCCAGCAGTTACTCTGGGGGCCCGAACACCGGGGAGCTGTTTTTT. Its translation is CASSYSGGPNTGELFF.